This T cell receptor beta chain was observed in a study of T-cell reconstitution after alpha-beta-depleted transplantation in children. With 2 bases removed from V and 10 bases from J, the gap between germline ends came to 9 bases. The CDR3 length is 11 residues. The germline V gene has CDR1 GTSNPN and CDR2 SVGIG (reference sequence). A library of TCRbeta sequences, prepared with unique molecular identifiers, was generated. TCRdb recomputed calls from the PCR reads with MiXCR, one row per CDR3 protein. The sample contains some 200,000 distinct CDR3 sequences, roughly 15% of which appear only once. Specimen: PBMCs from the stem cell graft donor, collected from the stem cell graft. This receptor was obtained from a human donor who donated a stem cell graft to a child with acute lymphoblastic leukemia. V usage is TRBV30 and J usage is TRBJ2-1, with D unclear. The CDR3 DNA reads as TGTGCCTGGAGTTTGGTACGGGAGCAGTTCTTC. This sequence encodes CAWSLVREQFF.